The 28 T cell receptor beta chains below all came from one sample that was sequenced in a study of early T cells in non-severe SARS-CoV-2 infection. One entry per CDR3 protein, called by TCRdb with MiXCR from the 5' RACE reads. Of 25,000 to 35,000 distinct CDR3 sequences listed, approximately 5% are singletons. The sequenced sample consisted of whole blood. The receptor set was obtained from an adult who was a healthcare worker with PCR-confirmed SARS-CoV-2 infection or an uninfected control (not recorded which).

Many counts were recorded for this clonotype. The CDR3 DNA sequence: TGCGCCAGCAGCTTGCCCGAGGGCTATGGCTACACCTTC. Its protein product is CASSLPEGYGYTF. This chain uses TRBV5-1 with TRBJ1-2; no reliable D call. Between the trimmed V and J ends, which lost 1 base and 4 bases, there was a span of 8 bases. This CDR3 is built from 13 residues. Germline values: CDR1 SGHRS, CDR2 YFSETQ. The entire variable domain, with the rest obtained from reference TRBV5-1 and TRBJ1-2, is as follows: KAGVTQTPRYLIKTRGQQVTLSCSPISGHRSVSWYQQTPGQGLQFLFEYFSETQRNKGNFPGRFSGRQFSNSRSEMNVSTLELGDSALYLCASSLPEGYGYTFGSGTRLTVV.

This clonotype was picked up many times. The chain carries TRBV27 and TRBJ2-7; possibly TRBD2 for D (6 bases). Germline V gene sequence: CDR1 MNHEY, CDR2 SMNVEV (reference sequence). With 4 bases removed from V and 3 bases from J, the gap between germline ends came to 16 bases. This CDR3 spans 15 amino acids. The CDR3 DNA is TGTGCCAGCAGTTGGAGCGGGCGAACCCTCTACGAGCAGTACTTC. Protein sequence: CASSWSGRTLYEQYF.

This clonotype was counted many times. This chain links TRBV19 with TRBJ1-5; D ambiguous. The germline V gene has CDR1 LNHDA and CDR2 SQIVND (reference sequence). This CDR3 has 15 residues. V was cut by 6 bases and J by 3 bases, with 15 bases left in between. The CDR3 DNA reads TGTGCCAGTAGCGACCAGGAGACCATCAATCAGCCCCAGCATTTT. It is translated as CASSDQETINQPQHF.

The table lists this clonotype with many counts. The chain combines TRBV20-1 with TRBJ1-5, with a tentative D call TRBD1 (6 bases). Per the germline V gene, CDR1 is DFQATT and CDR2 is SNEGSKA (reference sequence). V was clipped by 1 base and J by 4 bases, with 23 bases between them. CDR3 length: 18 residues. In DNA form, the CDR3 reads TGCAGTGCTAGAGGGAGGGTCAGGGGTACCCGGCTTAATCAGCCCCAGCATTTT. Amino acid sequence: CSARGRVRGTRLNQPQHF.

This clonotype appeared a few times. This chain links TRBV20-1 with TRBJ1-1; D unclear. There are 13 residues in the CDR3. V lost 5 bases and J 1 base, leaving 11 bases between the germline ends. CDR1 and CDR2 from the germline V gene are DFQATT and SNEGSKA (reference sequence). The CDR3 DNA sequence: TGCAGTGCTGGGGAACTGGGGAACACTGAAGCTTTCTTT. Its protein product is CSAGELGNTEAFF.

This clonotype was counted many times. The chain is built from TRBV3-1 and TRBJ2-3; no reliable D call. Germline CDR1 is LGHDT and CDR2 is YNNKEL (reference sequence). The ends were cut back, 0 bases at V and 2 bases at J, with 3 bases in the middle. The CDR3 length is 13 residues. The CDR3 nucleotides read TGTGCCAGCAGCCAAGAGTACACAGATACGCAGTATTTT. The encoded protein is CASSQEYTDTQYF.

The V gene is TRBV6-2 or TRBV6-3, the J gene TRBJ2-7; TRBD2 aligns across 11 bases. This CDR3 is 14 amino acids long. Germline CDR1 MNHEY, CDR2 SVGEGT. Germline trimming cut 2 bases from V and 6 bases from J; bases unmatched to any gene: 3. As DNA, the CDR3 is TGTGCCAGCAGTTACACTAGCGGGAGCGGCGAGCAGTACGTC. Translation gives CASSYTSGSGEQYV.

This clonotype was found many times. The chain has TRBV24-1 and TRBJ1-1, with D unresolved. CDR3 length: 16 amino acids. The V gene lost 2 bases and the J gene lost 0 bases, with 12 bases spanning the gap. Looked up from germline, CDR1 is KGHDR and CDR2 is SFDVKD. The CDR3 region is CATSDSRQRMNTEAFF. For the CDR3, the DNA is TGTGCCACCAGTGATTCGAGGCAGCGTATGAACACTGAAGCTTTCTTT.

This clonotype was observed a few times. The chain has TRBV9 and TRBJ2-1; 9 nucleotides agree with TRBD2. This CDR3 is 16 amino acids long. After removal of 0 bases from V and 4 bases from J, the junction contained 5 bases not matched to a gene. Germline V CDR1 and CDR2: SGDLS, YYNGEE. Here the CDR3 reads CASSVETSGYYNEQFF. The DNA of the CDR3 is TGTGCCAGCAGCGTAGAAACTAGCGGGTATTACAATGAGCAGTTCTTC. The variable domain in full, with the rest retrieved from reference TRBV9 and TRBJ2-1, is DSGVTQTPKHLITATGQRVTLRCSPRSGDLSVYWYQQSLDQGLQFLIQYYNGEERAKGNILERFSAQQFPDLHSELNLSSLELGDSALYFCASSVETSGYYNEQFFGPGTRLTVL.

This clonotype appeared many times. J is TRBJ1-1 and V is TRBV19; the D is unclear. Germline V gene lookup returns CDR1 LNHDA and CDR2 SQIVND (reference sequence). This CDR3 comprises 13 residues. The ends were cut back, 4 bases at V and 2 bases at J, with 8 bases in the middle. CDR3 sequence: CASSTGGNTEAFF. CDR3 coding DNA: TGTGCCAGTAGTACCGGAGGTAACACTGAAGCTTTCTTT.

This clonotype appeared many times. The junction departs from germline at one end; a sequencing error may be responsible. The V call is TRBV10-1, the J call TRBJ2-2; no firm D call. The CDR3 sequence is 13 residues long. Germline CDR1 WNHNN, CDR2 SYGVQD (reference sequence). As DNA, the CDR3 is TGTGCCAGCAGGCGGACGTACACCGGGGAGCTGTTTTTT. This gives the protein CASRRTYTGELFF.

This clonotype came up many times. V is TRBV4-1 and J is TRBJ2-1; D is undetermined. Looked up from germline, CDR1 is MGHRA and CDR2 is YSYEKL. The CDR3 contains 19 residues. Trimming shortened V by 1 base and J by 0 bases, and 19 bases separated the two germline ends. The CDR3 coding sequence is TGCGCCAGCAGCCAAGTTCCGGGTTCTGGGCTGGGCTCCTACAATGAGCAGTTCTTC. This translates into CASSQVPGSGLGSYNEQFF.

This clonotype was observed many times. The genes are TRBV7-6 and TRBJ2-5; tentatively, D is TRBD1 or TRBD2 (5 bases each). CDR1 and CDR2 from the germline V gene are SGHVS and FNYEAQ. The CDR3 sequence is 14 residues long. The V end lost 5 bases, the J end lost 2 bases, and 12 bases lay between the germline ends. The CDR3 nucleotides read TGTGCCAGCAGCCTCTCCGGGGCACAAGAGACCCAGTACTTC. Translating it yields CASSLSGAQETQYF.

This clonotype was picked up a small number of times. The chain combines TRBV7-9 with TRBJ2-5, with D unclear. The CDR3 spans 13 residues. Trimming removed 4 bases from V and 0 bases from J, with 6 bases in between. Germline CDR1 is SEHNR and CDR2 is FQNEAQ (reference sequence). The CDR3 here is CASSYENQETQYF. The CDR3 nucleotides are TGTGCCAGCAGCTATGAGAACCAAGAGACCCAGTACTTC.

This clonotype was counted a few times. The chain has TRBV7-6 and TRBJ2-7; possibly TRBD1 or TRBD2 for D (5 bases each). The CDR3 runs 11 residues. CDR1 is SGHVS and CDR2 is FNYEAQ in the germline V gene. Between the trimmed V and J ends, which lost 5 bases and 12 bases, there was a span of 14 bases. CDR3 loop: CASSTGGIPYF. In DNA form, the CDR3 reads TGTGCCAGCAGCACAGGAGGAATCCCGTACTTC.

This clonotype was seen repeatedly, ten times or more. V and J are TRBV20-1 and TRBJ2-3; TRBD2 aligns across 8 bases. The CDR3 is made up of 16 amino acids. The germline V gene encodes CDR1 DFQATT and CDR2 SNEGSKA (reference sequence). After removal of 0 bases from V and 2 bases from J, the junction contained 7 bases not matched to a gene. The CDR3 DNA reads TGCAGTGCTAGAGATCCAACTAGCGGATCCACAGATACGCAGTATTTT. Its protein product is CSARDPTSGSTDTQYF.

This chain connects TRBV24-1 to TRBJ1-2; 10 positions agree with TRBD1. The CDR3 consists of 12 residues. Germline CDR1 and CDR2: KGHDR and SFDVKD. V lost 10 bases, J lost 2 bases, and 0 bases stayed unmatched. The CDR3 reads CATGQGNYGYTF. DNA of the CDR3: TGTGCCACGGGACAGGGGAACTATGGCTACACCTTC.

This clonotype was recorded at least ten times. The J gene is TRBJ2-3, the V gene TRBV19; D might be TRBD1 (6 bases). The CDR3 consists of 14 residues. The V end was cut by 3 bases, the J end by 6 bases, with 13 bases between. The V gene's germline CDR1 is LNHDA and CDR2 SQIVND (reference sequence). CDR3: CASSIQGRGDTQYF. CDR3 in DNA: TGTGCCAGTAGTATTCAGGGGCGTGGGGATACGCAGTATTTT. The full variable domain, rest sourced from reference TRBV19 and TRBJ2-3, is DGGITQSPKYLFRKEGQNVTLSCEQNLNHDAMYWYRQDPGQGLRLIYYSQIVNDFQKGDIAEGYSVSREKKESFPLTVTSAQKNPTAFYLCASSIQGRGDTQYFGPGTRLTVL.

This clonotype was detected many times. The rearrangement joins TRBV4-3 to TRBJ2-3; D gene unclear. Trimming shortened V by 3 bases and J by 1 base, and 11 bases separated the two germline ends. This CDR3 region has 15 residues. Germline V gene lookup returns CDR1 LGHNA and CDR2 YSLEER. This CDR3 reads CASSQKGRGTDTQYF. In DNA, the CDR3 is TGCGCCAGCAGCCAGAAAGGTAGAGGCACAGATACGCAGTATTTT.

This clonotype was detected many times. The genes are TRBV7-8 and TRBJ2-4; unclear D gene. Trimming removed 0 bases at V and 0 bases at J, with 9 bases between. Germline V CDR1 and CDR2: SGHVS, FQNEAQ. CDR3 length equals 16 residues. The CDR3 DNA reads TGTGCCAGCAGCTTAGCGAGGATACCAGCCAAAAACATTCAGTACTTC. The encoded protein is CASSLARIPAKNIQYF.

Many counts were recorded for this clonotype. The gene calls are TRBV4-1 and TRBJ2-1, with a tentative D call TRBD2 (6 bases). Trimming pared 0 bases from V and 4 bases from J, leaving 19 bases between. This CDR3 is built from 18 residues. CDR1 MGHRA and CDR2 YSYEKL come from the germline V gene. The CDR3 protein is CASSQDAGPGAFYNEQFF. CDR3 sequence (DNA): TGCGCCAGCAGCCAAGATGCAGGTCCGGGAGCCTTTTACAATGAGCAGTTCTTC.

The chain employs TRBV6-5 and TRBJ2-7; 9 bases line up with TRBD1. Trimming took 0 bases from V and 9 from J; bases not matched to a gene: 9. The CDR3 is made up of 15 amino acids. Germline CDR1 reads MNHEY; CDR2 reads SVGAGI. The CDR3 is CASSYSNRGLVGQYF. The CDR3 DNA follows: TGTGCCAGCAGTTACTCGAACAGGGGGCTGGTGGGGCAGTACTTC.

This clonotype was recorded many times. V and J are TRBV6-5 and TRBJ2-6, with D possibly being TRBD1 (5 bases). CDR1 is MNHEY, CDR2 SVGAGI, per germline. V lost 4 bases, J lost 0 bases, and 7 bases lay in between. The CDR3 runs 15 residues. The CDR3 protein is CASSSQASGANVLTF. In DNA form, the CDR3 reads TGTGCCAGCAGTTCACAGGCCTCTGGGGCCAACGTCCTGACTTTC.

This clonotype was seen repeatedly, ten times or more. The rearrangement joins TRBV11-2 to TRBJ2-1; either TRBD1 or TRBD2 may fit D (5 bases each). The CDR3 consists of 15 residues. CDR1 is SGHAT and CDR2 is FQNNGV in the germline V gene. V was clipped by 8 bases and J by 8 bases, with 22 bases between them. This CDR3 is CASGTTGASWDEQFF. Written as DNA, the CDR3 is TGTGCCAGCGGGACGACCGGGGCCTCTTGGGATGAGCAGTTCTTC.

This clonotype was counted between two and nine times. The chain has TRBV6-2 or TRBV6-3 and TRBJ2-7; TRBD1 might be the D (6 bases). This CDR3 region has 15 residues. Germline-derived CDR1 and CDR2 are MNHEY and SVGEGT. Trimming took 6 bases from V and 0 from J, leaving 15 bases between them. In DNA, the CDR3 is TGTGCCAGCAGCCGGGACACAATCGTCTCCTACGAGCAGTACGTC. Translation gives CASSRDTIVSYEQYV.

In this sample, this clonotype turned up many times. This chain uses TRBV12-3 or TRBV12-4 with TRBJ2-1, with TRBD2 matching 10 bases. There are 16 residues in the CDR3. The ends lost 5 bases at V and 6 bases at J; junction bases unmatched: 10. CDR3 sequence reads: CASSRGKASGSNEQFF. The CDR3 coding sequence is TGTGCCAGCAGTCGGGGGAAGGCTAGCGGGAGCAATGAGCAGTTCTTC.

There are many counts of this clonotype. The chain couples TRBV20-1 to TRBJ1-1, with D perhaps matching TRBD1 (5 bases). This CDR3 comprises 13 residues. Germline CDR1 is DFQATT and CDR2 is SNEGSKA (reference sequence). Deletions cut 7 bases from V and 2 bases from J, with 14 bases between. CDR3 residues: CSVIQDTNTEAFF. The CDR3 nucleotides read TGCAGTGTTATACAGGATACAAACACTGAAGCTTTCTTT.

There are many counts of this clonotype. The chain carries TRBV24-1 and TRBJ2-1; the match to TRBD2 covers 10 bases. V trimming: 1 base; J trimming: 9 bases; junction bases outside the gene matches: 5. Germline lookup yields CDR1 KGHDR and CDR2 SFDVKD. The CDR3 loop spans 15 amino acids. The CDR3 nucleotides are TGTGCCACCAGTGATTTCGGGACTAGCGCTCCTGAGCAGTTCTTC. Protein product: CATSDFGTSAPEQFF.